What follows are 10 T cell receptor beta chains derived from one specimen sequenced in a study of blood T cell repertoires in COVID-19 (dated by TCRdb to about 2020). Library prep was done by the immunoSEQ multiplex PCR assay. Drawn from immuneACCESS, this table holds only the in-frame rearrangements with V and J called that TCRdb kept. Clones are partly lost; checked studies trace under half to an unresolved V gene and leave the rest unexplained. The sample profile shows 250,000 to 300,000 clones; approximately 82% of them were found once. Under 5.5% of the sample belongs to the ten largest clones. Sequencing was done on a sample of peripheral blood. The source of these receptors is a man aged 55 to 70 who had recovered from COVID-19.

CDR3 in amino acids: CASSQARTGDYEQYF. The DNA of the CDR3 is TGTGCCAGCAGCCAAGCCCGGACAGGGGACTACGAGCAGTACTTC. The V call is TRBV14, the J call TRBJ2-7; 9 bases are shared with TRBD1. Unmatched junction bases numbered 4, after V lost 1 base and J lost 3 bases. The CDR3 is made up of 15 amino acids. CDR1 SGHDN and CDR2 FVKESK come from the germline V gene.

The chain has TRBV27 and TRBJ1-1; no firm D call. Between the trimmed V and J ends, which lost 4 bases and 2 bases, there was a span of 14 bases. The CDR3 has 15 residues. The germline gives CDR1 MNHEY, CDR2 SMNVEV (reference sequence). The CDR3 region has the DNA TGTGCCAGCAGTTGGTCTCCTACAGTTAACACTGAAGCTTTCTTT. This gives the protein CASSWSPTVNTEAFF.

This chain uses TRBV9 with TRBJ2-1, with 9 bases fitting TRBD1. V shed 4 bases and J 4 bases; nucleotides not matched to a gene: 6. The CDR3 is 15 residues long. The germline V gene encodes CDR1 SGDLS and CDR2 YYNGEE. For the CDR3, the DNA is TGTGCCAGCAGCCCGAGGGACAGGGTTTACAATGAGCAGTTCTTC. It encodes CASSPRDRVYNEQFF.

V is TRBV9 and J is TRBJ2-2; D remains unclear. CDR3 length equals 15 residues. Trimming stripped 0 bases from V and 0 bases from J, with 6 bases between. Per germline, CDR1 SGDLS and CDR2 YYNGEE. The CDR3 DNA follows: TGTGCCAGCAGCGTAGCCAGTTCGAACACCGGGGAGCTGTTTTTT. Amino acids: CASSVASSNTGELFF.

This chain joins TRBV5-1 and TRBJ1-2; 10 nucleotides match TRBD1. CDR3 size: 13 residues. The V gene end was trimmed by 5 bases and the J gene end by 10 bases; junction bases not matched to a gene: 8. Germline V gene sequence: CDR1 SGHRS, CDR2 YFSETQ. The CDR3 sequence is CASSSPGTGAYTF. CDR3 nucleotide sequence: TGCGCCAGCAGTTCCCCTGGGACAGGGGCCTACACCTTC.

V usage is TRBV7-2 and J usage is TRBJ2-7; 12 bases are shared with TRBD2. The CDR3 runs 14 residues. The germline gives CDR1 SGHTA, CDR2 FQGNSA. The ends lost 10 bases at V and 3 bases at J; junction bases unmatched: 7. The CDR3 sequence: CATSSGGALYEQYF. The CDR3 nucleotides read TGTGCCACCTCTAGCGGGGGGGCCCTCTACGAGCAGTACTTC.

The chain carries TRBV5-1 and TRBJ1-1, with D unclear. Germline V gene sequence: CDR1 SGHRS, CDR2 YFSETQ. This CDR3 comprises 13 residues. Between the trimmed V and J ends, which lost 1 base and 3 bases, there was a span of 7 bases. The DNA for the CDR3 is TGCGCCAGCAGCTTGAGACAAGACACTGAAGCTTTCTTT. Translated: CASSLRQDTEAFF.

In its sample, this clone was seen a few times. The chain links TRBV29-1 to TRBJ2-2; D perhaps matches TRBD2 (5 bases). The CDR3 covers 13 residues. Germline V gives CDR1 SQVTM, CDR2 ANQGSEA. The germline V and J ends were trimmed by 5 bases and 5 bases, with 12 bases remaining between them. CDR3 coding DNA: TGCAGCGTTTCGGCAGGAGGAACCGGGGAGCTGTTTTTT. Translating it yields CSVSAGGTGELFF.

The genes are TRBV18 and TRBJ2-1; 14 nucleotides agree with TRBD2. The V and J ends lost 8 bases and 4 bases, in that order; junction bases with no gene match: 7. The CDR3 has 16 amino acids. Germline V gene lookup returns CDR1 KGHSH and CDR2 LQKENI. CDR3 in DNA: TGTGCCAGCAAGGGACTAGCGGGAGCAGGGTACAATGAGCAGTTCTTC. This codes for CASKGLAGAGYNEQFF.

The chain uses TRBV10-3 and TRBJ1-4, with 8 bases that match TRBD1. Germline V lookup: CDR1 ENHRY, CDR2 SYGVKD. Trimming cost V 10 bases and J 0 bases; bases outside gene matches: 4. The CDR3 totals 14 residues. The CDR3 is CATSGGPTNEKLFF. The CDR3 DNA follows: TGTGCCACCTCAGGGGGCCCAACTAATGAAAAACTGTTTTTT.